The 12 T cell receptor beta chains listed next were all sequenced from one sample in a study of CD4 and CD8 cells across lung adenocarcinoma regions. TCRdb analysed the PCR reads with MiXCR anew, one entry per CDR3 protein. The sample carries 13,000 or so distinct CDR3 sequences, about 50% recorded once. Material: CD8+ T cells from the margin of a lung tumor. These receptors all come from a female donor with lung adenocarcinoma. The CD4 and CD8 labels of this study may be unreliable.

This sequence joins TRBV24-1 and TRBJ1-1; D is unresolved. The CDR3 is 13 residues long. Trimming left V 4 bases short and J 4 bases short, with 9 bases between. The germline V gene has CDR1 KGHDR and CDR2 SFDVKD. The DNA for the CDR3 is TGTGCCACCAGTGAGACACGCGGCACTGAAGCTTTCTTT. As protein: CATSETRGTEAFF.

The rearrangement uses TRBV25-1 and TRBJ2-5, with D perhaps TRBD1 (7 bases). The CDR3 has 16 residues. Germline loops: CDR1 MGHDK, CDR2 SYGVNS. Trimming left V 8 bases short and J 11 bases short, with 30 bases between. CDR3 protein: CASGGLGGRDPDTQYF. The CDR3 DNA reads as TGTGCCAGCGGGGGGTTAGGGGGCCGGGACCCAGATACGCAGTACTTC. Supplemented by reference TRBV25-1 and TRBJ2-5, the full variable domain reads EADIYQTPRYLVIGTGKKITLECSQTMGHDKMYWYQQDPGMELHLIHYSYGVNSTEKGDLSSESTVSRIRTEHFPLTLESARPSHTSQYLCASGGLGGRDPDTQYFGPGTRLLVL.

This clonotype is judged medium-sized (0.01 to 0.1%). V usage is TRBV6-1 and J usage is TRBJ1-2; 7 nucleotides line up with TRBD1. Germline CDR1 MNHNS, CDR2 SASEGT. J gave up 7 bases and V 6 bases, and 8 bases lay outside the gene matches. CDR3 length: 13 residues. CDR3 region: CASRDRRRSGYTF. The CDR3 DNA sequence: TGTGCCAGCAGGGACAGGAGAAGGTCTGGCTACACCTTC.

This clonotype was seen many times. This chain uses TRBV6-1 with TRBJ1-4; no firm D call. The CDR3 totals 14 residues. CDR1 is MNHNS, CDR2 SASEGT, per germline. The CDR3 here is CVSREQQRNEKLFF. The CDR3 region has the DNA TGTGTGTCGAGGGAGCAACAACGGAATGAAAAACTGTTTTTT.

This clonotype was seen many times. The rearrangement joins TRBV7-6 to TRBJ2-5; no clear D. Between the trimmed V and J ends, which lost 5 bases and 0 bases, there was a span of 10 bases. Germline-derived CDR1 and CDR2 are SGHVS and FNYEAQ. The length of the CDR3 is 14 residues. The CDR3 DNA is TGTGCCAGCAGCCTAGGAAGGGACCAAGAGACCCAGTACTTC. Its protein product is CASSLGRDQETQYF.

This chain uses TRBV27 with TRBJ2-1; maybe TRBD1 (6 bases). The CDR3 spans 11 residues. With 10 bases removed from V and 9 bases from J, the gap between germline ends came to 13 bases. The germline CDR1 and CDR2 sequences are MNHEY and SMNVEV (reference sequence). The CDR3 here is CAIRQGSEQFF. The CDR3 DNA follows: TGTGCCATTAGGCAGGGGTCTGAGCAGTTCTTC.

With respect to this clonotype: One end of the junction fails to match germline, which may point to a read error. The chain employs TRBV25-1 and TRBJ2-5, with D possibly TRBD2 on 6 matching bases. The CDR3 runs to 16 residues. Germline V gives CDR1 MGHDK, CDR2 SYGVNS. The CDR3 is CASREYGGREQDTQYF. The CDR3 bases are TGTGCCAGCAGGGAATACGGGGGACGGGAACAAGATACCCAGTACTTC. Full variable domain (missing parts from reference TRBV25-1 and TRBJ2-5): EADIYQTPRYLVIGTGKKITLECSQTMGHDKMYWYQQDPGMELHLIHYSYGVNSTEKGDLSSESTVSRIRTEHFPLTLESARPSHTSQYLCASREYGGREQDTQYFGPGTRLLVL.

This clonotype is deemed medium-sized. V gene TRBV6-2 or TRBV6-3 combines with J gene TRBJ2-1; a possible D gene is TRBD1 (5 bases). V lost 2 bases to trimming and J lost 6 bases, with 26 bases between them. The CDR3 is 19 residues long. Germline V gene lookup returns CDR1 MNHEY and CDR2 SVGEGT. The chain's CDR3 is CASSYRNYRLPPKLNEQFF. CDR3 DNA sequence: TGTGCCAGCAGTTACCGAAATTACAGGTTACCACCGAAACTCAATGAGCAGTTCTTC.

The chain combines TRBV27 with TRBJ2-3; D is unresolved. The CDR3 spans 13 residues. The V gene's germline CDR1 is MNHEY and CDR2 SMNVEV (reference sequence). The ends were cut back, 11 bases at V and 11 bases at J, with 23 bases in the middle. CDR3 loop: CACGVRGTNMQYF. CDR3 nucleotides: TGTGCCTGCGGAGTGCGAGGCACAAACATGCAGTATTTT.

This clonotype has more than one count but fewer than ten. The conserved final phenylalanine or tryptophan is absent from the CDR3, which likely points to a read error. No DNA is shown, since the ends of the CDR3 on it are uncertain; the CDR3 is the one TCRdb lists. J is TRBJ2-5 and V is TRBV25-1; TRBD1 is the table's D call, not checked against the DNA. Germline V gene data show CDR1 as MGHDK and CDR2 as SYGVNS. The length of the CDR3 is 14 amino acids, counting both ends. The CDR3 sequence is CASSEQGSVGMGPA.

V is TRBV6-1 and J is TRBJ2-6, with 14 bases aligning to TRBD2. V shed 6 bases, J shed 0 bases, and the junction held 4 bases outside the gene matches. The CDR3 runs 18 residues. Germline V lookup: CDR1 MNHNS, CDR2 SASEGT. CDR3 nucleotide sequence: TGTGCCAGCAGCAGGACTAGCGGGAGGTCCTCTGGGGCCAACGTCCTGACTTTC. It yields the protein CASSRTSGRSSGANVLTF.

This chain links TRBV6-5 with TRBJ2-5; D perhaps matches TRBD1 (6 bases). The J call may be wrong; the DNA end is better matched by TRBJ2-7. CDR3 size: 14 residues. CDR1 and CDR2 (germline): MNHEY, SVGAGI. CDR3 sequence (DNA): TGTGCCAGCAGTTACTCGCGGCAGGGGTACGAGCAGTACTTC. Protein product: CASSYSRQGYEQYF.